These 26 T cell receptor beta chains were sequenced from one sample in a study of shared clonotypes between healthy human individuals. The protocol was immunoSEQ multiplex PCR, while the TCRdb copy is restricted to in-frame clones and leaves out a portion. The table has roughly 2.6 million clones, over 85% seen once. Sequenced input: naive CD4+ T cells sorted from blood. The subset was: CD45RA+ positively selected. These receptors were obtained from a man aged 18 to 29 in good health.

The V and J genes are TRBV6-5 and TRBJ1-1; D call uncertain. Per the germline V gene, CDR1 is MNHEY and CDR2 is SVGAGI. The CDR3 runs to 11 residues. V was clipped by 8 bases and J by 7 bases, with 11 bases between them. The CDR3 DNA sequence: TGTGCCAGCCGTCGGGGATTTGAAGCTTTCTTT. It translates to CASRRGFEAFF.

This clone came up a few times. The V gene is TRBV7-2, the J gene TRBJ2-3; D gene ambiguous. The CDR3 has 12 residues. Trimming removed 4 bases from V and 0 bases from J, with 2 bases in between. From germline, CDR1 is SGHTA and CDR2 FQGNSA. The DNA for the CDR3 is TGTGCCAGCAGCTACAGCACAGATACGCAGTATTTT. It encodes CASSYSTDTQYF.

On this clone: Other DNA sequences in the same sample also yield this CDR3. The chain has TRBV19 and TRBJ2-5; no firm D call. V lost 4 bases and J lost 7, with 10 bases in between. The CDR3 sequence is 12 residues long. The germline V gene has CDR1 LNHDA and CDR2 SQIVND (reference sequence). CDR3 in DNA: TGTGCCAGTAGTACCCGACTGGGGACCCAGTACTTC. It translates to CASSTRLGTQYF.

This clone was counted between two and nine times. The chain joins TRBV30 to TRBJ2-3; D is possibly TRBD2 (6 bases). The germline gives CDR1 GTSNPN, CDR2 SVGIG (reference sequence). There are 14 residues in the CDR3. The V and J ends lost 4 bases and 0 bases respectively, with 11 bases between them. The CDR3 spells CAWKAGTSTDTQYF. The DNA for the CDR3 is TGTGCCTGGAAGGCAGGGACTAGCACAGATACGCAGTATTTT.

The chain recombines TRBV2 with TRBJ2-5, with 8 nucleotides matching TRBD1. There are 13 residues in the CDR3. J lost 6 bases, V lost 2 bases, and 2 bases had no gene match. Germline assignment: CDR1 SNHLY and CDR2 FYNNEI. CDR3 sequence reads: CASSEPGGKTQYF. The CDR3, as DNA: TGTGCCAGCAGTGAACCAGGGGGCAAGACCCAGTACTTC.

CDR3 DNA sequence: TGTGCCAGCAGTAGGGGGATCCCCTACAATGAGCAGTTCTTC. Protein product: CASSRGIPYNEQFF. The chain couples TRBV6-1 to TRBJ2-1; possibly TRBD1 for D (6 bases). V shed 5 bases and J shed 2 bases, with 10 bases lying between them. CDR3 length: 14 residues. Germline V gene data show CDR1 as MNHNS and CDR2 as SASEGT.

CDR3 nucleotide sequence: TGCGCCAGCTTTGAGACGGGCACAGATACGCAGTATTTT. Translation: CASFETGTDTQYF. V gene TRBV5-1 combines with J gene TRBJ2-3; D is ambiguous. CDR1 and CDR2 (germline): SGHRS, YFSETQ. The CDR3 length is 13 residues. The V gene lost 7 bases and the J gene lost 1 base, with 10 bases spanning the gap.

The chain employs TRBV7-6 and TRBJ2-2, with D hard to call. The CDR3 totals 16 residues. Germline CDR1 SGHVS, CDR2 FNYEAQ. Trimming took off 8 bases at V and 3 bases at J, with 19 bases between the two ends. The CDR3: CASSRFGEIYTGELFF. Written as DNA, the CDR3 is TGTGCCAGCTCACGATTTGGCGAGATCTACACCGGGGAGCTGTTTTTT.

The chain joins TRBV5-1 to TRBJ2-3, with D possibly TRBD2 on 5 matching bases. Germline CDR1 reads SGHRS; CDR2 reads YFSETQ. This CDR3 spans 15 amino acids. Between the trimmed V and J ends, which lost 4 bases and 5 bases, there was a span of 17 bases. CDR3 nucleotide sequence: TGCGCCAGCAGCGTGGCGCTAGCAGGTGGAGATACGCAGTATTTT. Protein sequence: CASSVALAGGDTQYF.

The CDR3 is CASSFSGGQETQYF. CDR3 DNA sequence: TGTGCCAGCAGCTTTAGCGGGGGCCAAGAGACCCAGTACTTC. This chain joins TRBV11-2 and TRBJ2-5; 9 bases line up with TRBD2. V shed 3 bases, J shed 1 base, and the junction held 0 bases outside the gene matches. This CDR3 comprises 14 residues. Germline V gives CDR1 SGHAT, CDR2 FQNNGV.

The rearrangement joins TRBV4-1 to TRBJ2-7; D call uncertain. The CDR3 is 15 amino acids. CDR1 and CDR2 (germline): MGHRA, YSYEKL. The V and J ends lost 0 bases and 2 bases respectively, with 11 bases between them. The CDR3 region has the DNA TGCGCCAGCAGCCAAGATCTTCCAGGTCCCTACGAGCAGTACTTC. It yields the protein CASSQDLPGPYEQYF.

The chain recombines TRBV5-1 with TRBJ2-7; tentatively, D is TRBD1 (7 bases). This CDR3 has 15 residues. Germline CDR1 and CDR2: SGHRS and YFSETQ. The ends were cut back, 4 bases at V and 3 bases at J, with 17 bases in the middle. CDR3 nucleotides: TGCGCCAGCAGCCCGGGGGCAGGGGGTTTCTACGAGCAGTACTTC. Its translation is CASSPGAGGFYEQYF.

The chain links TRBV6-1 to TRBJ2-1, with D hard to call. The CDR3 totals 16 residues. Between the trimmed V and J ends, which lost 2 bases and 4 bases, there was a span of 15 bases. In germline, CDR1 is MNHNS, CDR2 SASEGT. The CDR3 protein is CASSESYNYPYNEQFF. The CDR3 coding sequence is TGTGCCAGCAGTGAATCCTACAACTACCCTTACAATGAGCAGTTCTTC.

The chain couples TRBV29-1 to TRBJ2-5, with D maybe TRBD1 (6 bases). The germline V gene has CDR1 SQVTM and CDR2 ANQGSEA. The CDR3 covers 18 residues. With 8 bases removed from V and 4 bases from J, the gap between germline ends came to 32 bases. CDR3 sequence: CSLVPQNASRGVRETQYF. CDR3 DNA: TGCAGCCTAGTTCCCCAAAACGCTAGCAGGGGAGTCAGAGAGACCCAGTACTTC.

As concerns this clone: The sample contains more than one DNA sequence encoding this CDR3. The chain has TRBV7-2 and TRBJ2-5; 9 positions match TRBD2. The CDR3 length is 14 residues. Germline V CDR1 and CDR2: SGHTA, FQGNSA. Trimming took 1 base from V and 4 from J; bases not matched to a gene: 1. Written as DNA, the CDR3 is TGTGCCAGCAGCTTAGTAGCGGGAGCAGAGACCCAGTACTTC. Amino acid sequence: CASSLVAGAETQYF.

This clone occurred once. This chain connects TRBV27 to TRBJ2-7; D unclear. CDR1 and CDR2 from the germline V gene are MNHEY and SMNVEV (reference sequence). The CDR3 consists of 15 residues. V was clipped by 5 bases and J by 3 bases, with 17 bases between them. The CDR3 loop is CASSRTGLGGYEQYF. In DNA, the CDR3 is TGTGCCAGCAGTCGGACCGGCTTAGGCGGCTACGAGCAGTACTTC.

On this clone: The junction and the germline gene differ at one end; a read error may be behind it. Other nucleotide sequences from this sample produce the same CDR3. The CDR3: CASSLDRGETQYF. The CDR3 DNA is TGTGCTAGCAGCTTAGACAGAGGCGAGACCCAGTACTTC. The V and J genes are TRBV7-7 and TRBJ2-5, with a tentative D call TRBD1 (5 bases). Germline V gene lookup returns CDR1 SSHAT and CDR2 FNYEAQ (reference sequence). This CDR3 has 13 residues.

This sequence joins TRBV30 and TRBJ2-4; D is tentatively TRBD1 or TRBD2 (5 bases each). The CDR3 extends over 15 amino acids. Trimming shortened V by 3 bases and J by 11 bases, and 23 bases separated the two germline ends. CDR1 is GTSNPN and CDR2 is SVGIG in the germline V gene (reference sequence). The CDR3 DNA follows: TGTGCCTGGAGGACACCGGGACCATCGTCAGTGGTTCAGTACTTC. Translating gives CAWRTPGPSSVVQYF.

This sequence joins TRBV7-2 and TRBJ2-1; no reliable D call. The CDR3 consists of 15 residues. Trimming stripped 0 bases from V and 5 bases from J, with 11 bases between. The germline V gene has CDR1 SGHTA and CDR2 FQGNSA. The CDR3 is CASSLAFNHDNEQFF. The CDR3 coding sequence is TGTGCCAGCAGCTTAGCGTTTAACCACGACAATGAGCAGTTCTTC.

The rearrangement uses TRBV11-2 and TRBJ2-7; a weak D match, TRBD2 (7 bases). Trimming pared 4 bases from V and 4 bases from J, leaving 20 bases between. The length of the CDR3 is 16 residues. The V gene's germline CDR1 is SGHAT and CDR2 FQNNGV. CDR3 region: CASSSILGGAAYEQYF. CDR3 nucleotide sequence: TGTGCCAGCAGCTCAATCCTGGGGGGGGCGGCATACGAGCAGTACTTC.

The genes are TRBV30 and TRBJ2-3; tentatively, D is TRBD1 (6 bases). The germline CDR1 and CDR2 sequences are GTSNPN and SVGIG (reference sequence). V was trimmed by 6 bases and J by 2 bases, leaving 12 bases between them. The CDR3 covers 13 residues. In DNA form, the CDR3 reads TGTGCCTGCGCTACAGGGAACACAGATACGCAGTATTTT. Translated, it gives CACATGNTDTQYF.

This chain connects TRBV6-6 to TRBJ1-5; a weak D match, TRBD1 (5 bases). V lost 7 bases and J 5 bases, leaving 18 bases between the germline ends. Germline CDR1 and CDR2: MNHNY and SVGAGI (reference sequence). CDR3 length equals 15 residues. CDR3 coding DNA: TGTGCCAGCACTGGGAGGGGACTCGAAGATCAGCCCCAGCATTTT. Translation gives CASTGRGLEDQPQHF.

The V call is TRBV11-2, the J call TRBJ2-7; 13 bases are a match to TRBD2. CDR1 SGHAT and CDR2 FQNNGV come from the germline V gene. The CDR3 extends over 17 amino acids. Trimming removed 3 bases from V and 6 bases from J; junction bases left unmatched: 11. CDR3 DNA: TGTGCCAGCAGCTTGACCCGGACCGGGACTAGCGGGATCGAGCAGTACTTC. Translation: CASSLTRTGTSGIEQYF.

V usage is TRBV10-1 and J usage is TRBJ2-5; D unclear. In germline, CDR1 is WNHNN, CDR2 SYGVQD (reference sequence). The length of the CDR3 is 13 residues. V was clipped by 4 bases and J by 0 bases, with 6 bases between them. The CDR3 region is CASSGPDQETQYF. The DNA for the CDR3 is TGCGCCAGCAGTGGGCCAGACCAAGAGACCCAGTACTTC.

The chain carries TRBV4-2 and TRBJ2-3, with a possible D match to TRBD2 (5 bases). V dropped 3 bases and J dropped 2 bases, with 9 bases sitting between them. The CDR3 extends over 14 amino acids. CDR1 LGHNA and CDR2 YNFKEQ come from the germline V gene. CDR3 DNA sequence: TGTGCCAGCAGCCATTTGACTACCACAGATACGCAGTATTTT. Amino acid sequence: CASSHLTTTDTQYF.

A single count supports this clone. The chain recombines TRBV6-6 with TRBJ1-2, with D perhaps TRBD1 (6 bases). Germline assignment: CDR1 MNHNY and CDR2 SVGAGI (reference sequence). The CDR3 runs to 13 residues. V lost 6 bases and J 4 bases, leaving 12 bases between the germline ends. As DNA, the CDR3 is TGTGCCAGCAGCCACAGGGATTCCTATGGCTACACCTTC. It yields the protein CASSHRDSYGYTF.